Listed here are 9 T cell receptor beta chains from one sample, sequenced in a study of OX40 agonist ivuxolimab in advanced cancers. TCRdb's copy holds only in-frame clones and misses some; the assay was immunoSEQ multiplex PCR. The table has 60,000 to 100,000 clones, roughly four fifths seen once. The sample here was CD4+ or CD8+ T cells sorted from blood, taken in a trial of the OX40 agonist ivuxolimab. These receptors were taken from an adult with an advanced solid tumor such as melanoma, head and neck, liver or kidney cancer.

The rearrangement uses TRBV4-1 and TRBJ2-2; 7 nucleotides match TRBD2. The V segment lost 0 bases and the J segment 3 bases; nucleotides outside the gene matches: 4. The CDR3 consists of 16 residues. Germline CDR1 and CDR2: MGHRA and YSYEKL. CDR3 in amino acids: CASSQEGGEYTGELFF. Here the CDR3 DNA reads TGCGCCAGCAGCCAAGAGGGGGGGGAGTACACCGGGGAGCTGTTTTTT.

CDR3 sequence reads: CASSYDRANEKLFF. For the CDR3, the DNA is TGTGCCAGCAGTTACGACAGGGCTAATGAAAAACTGTTTTTT. The chain uses TRBV6-5 and TRBJ1-4; 7 bases line up with TRBD1. Germline assignment: CDR1 MNHEY and CDR2 SVGAGI. Trimming cost V 2 bases and J 3 bases; bases outside gene matches: 0. This CDR3 is 14 amino acids long.

The V and J genes are TRBV7-9 and TRBJ1-3; D is undetermined. The V end was cut by 5 bases, the J end by 1 base, with 12 bases between. The CDR3 runs 15 residues. Germline values: CDR1 SEHNR, CDR2 FQNEAQ (reference sequence). The CDR3 loop reads CASSPKEGSGNTIYF. CDR3 sequence (DNA): TGTGCCAGCAGCCCGAAGGAAGGTTCTGGAAACACCATATATTTT. Full variable domain (rest looked up from reference TRBV7-9 and TRBJ1-3): DTGVSQNPRHKITKRGQNVTFRCDPISEHNRLYWYRQTLGQGPEFLTYFQNEAQLEKSRLLSDRFSAERPKGSFSTLEIQRTEQGDSAMYLCASSPKEGSGNTIYFGEGSWLTVV.

J is TRBJ2-1 and V is TRBV30; a possible D gene is TRBD2 (6 bases). V was cut by 0 bases and J by 7 bases, with 16 bases left in between. The length of the CDR3 is 15 residues. CDR1 is GTSNPN, CDR2 SVGIG, per germline (reference sequence). This CDR3 is CAWSVRGGSGNEQFF. The CDR3 region has the DNA TGTGCCTGGAGTGTACGGGGAGGCTCCGGGAATGAGCAGTTCTTC.

The gene calls are TRBV11-1 and TRBJ2-1, with D tentatively TRBD2 (5 bases). The V gene lost 3 bases and the J gene lost 5 bases, with 8 bases spanning the gap. Per the germline V gene, CDR1 is SGHAT and CDR2 is FQDESV (reference sequence). The length of the CDR3 is 13 residues. CDR3 in amino acids: CASSFGDHNEQFF. For the CDR3, the DNA is TGTGCCAGCAGCTTCGGGGATCACAATGAGCAGTTCTTC.

This clone was seen just once. The chain recombines TRBV28 with TRBJ1-6; a possible D gene is TRBD1 (6 bases). Germline CDR1 and CDR2: MDHEN and SYDVKM. CDR3 size: 15 residues. Trimming removed 3 bases from V and 10 bases from J, with 16 bases in between. The CDR3 region is CASSFGGGVESPLHF. CDR3 sequence (DNA): TGTGCCAGCAGTTTTGGTGGGGGCGTGGAGTCACCCCTCCACTTT. Based on the CDR3 plus reference TRBV28 and TRBJ1-6, the full variable domain is DVKVTQSSRYLVKRTGEKVFLECVQDMDHENMFWYRQDPGLGLRLIYFSYDVKMKEKGDIPEGYSVSREKKERFSLILESASTNQTSMYLCASSFGGGVESPLHFGNGTRLTVT.

The gene calls are TRBV11-3 and TRBJ2-3; 9 bases map to TRBD1. Trimming removed 4 bases from V and 5 bases from J; junction bases left unmatched: 4. The CDR3 runs 14 residues. CDR1 and CDR2 (germline): SGHNT, YENEEA. The CDR3, as DNA: TGTGCCAGCAGCTCACAGGGGGCCCAAGATACGCAGTATTTT. Translation: CASSSQGAQDTQYF.

The chain is built from TRBV18 and TRBJ2-5; TRBD2 aligns across 7 bases. The J call may not be correct, given that the DNA end is closer to TRBJ2-7. The germline CDR1 and CDR2 sequences are KGHSH and LQKENI. The CDR3 is made up of 17 amino acids. For the CDR3, the DNA is TGTGCCAGCTCACCCCCCCTGGCGTTAGCGGGCCCCTACGAGCAGTACTTC. The encoded protein is CASSPPLALAGPYEQYF.

This clone has only one observation. The J gene is TRBJ2-2, the V gene TRBV2; D is undetermined. The CDR3 consists of 14 residues. Between the trimmed V and J ends, which lost 7 bases and 0 bases, there was a span of 9 bases. Germline V gene data show CDR1 as SNHLY and CDR2 as FYNNEI. The CDR3 region is CASIRATNTGELFF. The DNA of the CDR3 is TGTGCCAGCATCCGGGCAACGAACACCGGGGAGCTGTTTTTT. Full variable domain (rest looked up from reference TRBV2 and TRBJ2-2): EPEVTQTPSHQVTQMGQEVILRCVPISNHLYFYWYRQILGQKVEFLVSFYNNEISEKSEIFDDQFSVERPDGSNFTLKIRSTKLEDSAMYFCASIRATNTGELFFGEGSRLTVL.